This is a list of T cell receptor beta chains from one sample in a study of cytomegalovirus exposure and HLA in healthy donors. Measured with immunoSEQ multiplex PCR; TCRdb has only the in-frame clones, and not every one. The table lists roughly 150,000 clones, roughly 80% of them singletons. The sequenced material came from PBMCs. Receptors were obtained from a young man in good health and CMV-seropositive. Each CDR3 is given with its conserved first and last residue. A D gene is named only where the DNA matches it firmly. Only part of the rows carry a size: once, few, many, or a class if the clone is expanded.

TRBV2	TRBJ2-5	.	.	TGTGCCAGCAGAGGACTGGCCCAAGAGACCCAGTACTTC	CASRGLAQETQYF
TRBV5-1	TRBJ2-1	.	once	TGCGCCAGCAGCTTGGAAGGCCCTAGCGCCTTCTACAATGAGCAGTTCTTC	CASSLEGPSAFYNEQFF
TRBV5-1	TRBJ2-7	TRBD2	.	TGCGCCAGCAGCTTGGGGTCTAGCGGGACCCGCTACGAGCAGTACTTC	CASSLGSSGTRYEQYF
TRBV15	TRBJ2-5	.	.	TGTGCCACCAGAGGACAGACAGAAAACCCTTACCAAGAGACCCAGTACTTC	CATRGQTENPYQETQYF
TRBV19	TRBJ1-2	.	few	TGTGCCAGTAGTATAGGGGGGACTCGAAAGGGCTACACCTTC	CASSIGGTRKGYTF
TRBV29-1	TRBJ2-3	TRBD1	.	TGCAGCGTTGAACCGACAGGGGGACTGCAGTATTTT	CSVEPTGGLQYF
TRBV4-3	TRBJ1-1	.	few	TGCGCCAGCAGCCGGGACTTTACGCGAGCTTTCTTT	CASSRDFTRAFF
TRBV28	TRBJ2-7	TRBD1	.	TGTGCCAGCGGAATATCCGGGACAGCCTACGAGCAGTACTTC	CASGISGTAYEQYF
TRBV6-6	TRBJ1-1	.	.	TGTGCCAGCAGTTACTCGGCCCCTCAAGCTTTCTTT	CASSYSAPQAFF
TRBV6-6	TRBJ2-3	TRBD2	.	TGTGCCAGTCAGTGGCTAGCGGGGCTTGATACGCAGTATTTT	CASQWLAGLDTQYF
TRBV19	TRBJ1-4	.	.	TGTGCCAGTAGTATAGGGGGAGAACTGTTTTTT	CASSIGGELFF
TRBV19	TRBJ1-1	.	few	TGTGCCAGTAGTATAACAGACGGGGGCACTGAAGCTTTCTTT	CASSITDGGTEAFF
TRBV7-9	TRBJ2-7	.	.	TGTGCCGTAATCCGGGACTTCTCCTACGAGCAGTACTTC	CAVIRDFSYEQYF
TRBV5-6	TRBJ2-2	TRBD2	.	TGTGCCAGCAGCTTGGGACTAGCGGGAGAAACCGGGGAGCTGTTTTTT	CASSLGLAGETGELFF
TRBV10-1	TRBJ2-1	.	.	TGCGCCAGCAGTGCAGACCGGGCAGGGACCTACAATGAGCAGTTCTTC	CASSADRAGTYNEQFF
TRBV13	TRBJ1-2	.	.	TGTGCCAGCAGCTTAGGCAGGGTTGGTTATGGCTACACCTTC	CASSLGRVGYGYTF
TRBV7-8	TRBJ1-4	TRBD1	.	TGTGCCAGCAGCTCCCGACAGGGCACTAATGAAAAACTGTTTTTT	CASSSRQGTNEKLFF
TRBV2	TRBJ2-3	.	.	TGTGCCAGCAGGAGGGACACAGATACGCAGTATTTT	CASRRDTDTQYF
TRBV4-3	TRBJ2-7	.	.	TGCGCCAGCAGCATGGAGCCCTCTTCACTCTACGAGCAGTACTTC	CASSMEPSSLYEQYF
TRBV19	TRBJ1-1	.	few	TGTGCCAGTAGTTGGTCTGTATTACTAGATAACACTGAAGCTTTCTTT	CASSWSVLLDNTEAFF
TRBV7-2	TRBJ2-5	.	.	TGTGCCAGCAGCTTGAACAGGGACCTGGAGACCCAGTACTTC	CASSLNRDLETQYF
TRBV7-6	TRBJ2-1	.	once	TGTGCCAGCAGCTTCCTTAACAGGGATGGTGAGCAGTTCTTC	CASSFLNRDGEQFF
TRBV7-8	TRBJ2-5	.	once	TGTGCCAGCAGCTTAGCAGGCCGGGGAGGGACCCAGTACTTC	CASSLAGRGGTQYF
TRBV6-5	TRBJ2-1	.	.	TGTGCCAGCAGTTTATTAGTTAACCCCTACAATGAGCAGTTCTTC	CASSLLVNPYNEQFF
TRBV5-1	TRBJ2-5	.	.	TGCGCCAGCAAACCCACGTCCGGTTACCAAGAGACCCAGTACTTC	CASKPTSGYQETQYF
TRBV5-1	TRBJ1-2	.	.	TGCGCCAGCAGCCCTCGGGACTGGGGAACTAATAACTATGGCTACACCTTC	CASSPRDWGTNNYGYTF
TRBV30	TRBJ2-3	.	.	TGTGCCTGGAGAGTCAGAGGGGGAGATACGCAGTATTTT	CAWRVRGGDTQYF
TRBV6-5	TRBJ2-2	.	.	TGTGCCAGCAGGTCCCGGGTACACTTCACCGGGGAGCTGTTTTTT	CASRSRVHFTGELFF
TRBV28	TRBJ2-5	.	.	TGTGCCAGCACCTCTCCCGCGCCCGGGAGAGAGACCCAGTACTTC	CASTSPAPGRETQYF
TRBV4-3	TRBJ2-5	TRBD2	few	TGCGCCAAGACCCCGGGGACTAGCGGGACGACCCAGTACTTC	CAKTPGTSGTTQYF
TRBV28	TRBJ1-4	.	.	TGTGCCAGTTTAGCATTTAATGAAAAACTGTTTTTT	CASLAFNEKLFF
TRBV6-1	TRBJ1-1	.	.	TGTGCCAGCCTTAAGAACACTGAAGCTTTCTTT	CASLKNTEAFF
TRBV4-1	TRBJ2-1	.	.	TGCGCCAGCACCCAAACGAGGGCGGGAAGGGGAACAGGTGGGCAGTTCTTC	CASTQTRAGRGTGGQFF
TRBV5-8	TRBJ1-5	TRBD1	.	TGTGCCAGCGCCGAAAAGTGGACAGGGTCGGGCAATCAGCCCCAGCATTTT	CASAEKWTGSGNQPQHF
TRBV18	TRBJ2-3	TRBD1	.	TGTGCCAGCTCACCAGTGGCAGGGGGCGAAAGAGATACGCAGTATTTT	CASSPVAGGERDTQYF
TRBV6-5	TRBJ2-7	TRBD1	.	TGTGCCAGCAGTTATAAAAAGGGGGCGGCCTACGAGCAGTACTTC	CASSYKKGAAYEQYF
TRBV27	TRBJ1-5	TRBD1	few	TGTGCCAGCAGAACCGGGACAGGGGGCTATAGCAATCAGCCCCAGCATTTT	CASRTGTGGYSNQPQHF
TRBV5-1	TRBJ1-4	TRBD1	.	TGCGCCAGCAGTCGTTCGCAGGGGGGCTCAACTAATGAAAAACTGTTTTTT	CASSRSQGGSTNEKLFF
TRBV4-2	TRBJ2-7	.	.	TGTGCCAGCAGCCAAGATATCGCTCCTCGGGGCGAGCAGTACTTC	CASSQDIAPRGEQYF
TRBV27	TRBJ1-1	.	.	TGTGCCAGCAAACGAGTCTGGGAAGCTTTCTTT	CASKRVWEAFF
TRBV7-9	TRBJ2-7	TRBD2	.	TGTGCCAGCAGCACACGTTCTAGCGGGAGCATGGTCGAGCAGTACTTC	CASSTRSSGSMVEQYF
TRBV27	TRBJ2-2	TRBD1	.	TGTGCCAGCAGGCCGGGACAGGGGCATATCGGGGAGCTGTTTTTT	CASRPGQGHIGELFF
TRBV6-5	TRBJ2-7	.	.	TGTGCCAGCAGTTACTCGAAAACAGGAGGGGCCGAGCAGTACTTC	CASSYSKTGGAEQYF
TRBV7-3	TRBJ2-2	TRBD1	.	TGTGCCAGCAGCCCGGGACAGTACGCGAACACCGGGGAGCTGTTTTTT	CASSPGQYANTGELFF
TRBV19	TRBJ2-3	TRBD1	.	TGTGCCAGTAGTATAGATTCTTTCCGGGACAGGCTGAGGTATTTT	CASSIDSFRDRLRYF
TRBV15	TRBJ1-1	TRBD1	.	TGTGCCACCAGCACCCCCCAGACAGGGAGTACTGAAGCTTTCTTT	CATSTPQTGSTEAFF